This T cell receptor beta chain was identified in a study of CD8 T cells in ankylosing spondylitis. Study observations and caveats: Disease-associated clones were reportedly significantly overrepresented in matched ankylosing spondylitis synovial fluid. Seemingly characteristic of ankylosing spondylitis blood was a TCR beta motif consisting of about 8 highly homologous variants.

A few counts support this clonotype. Its antigen is unknown. Quantitative 5'-RACE was performed with molecular barcodes, and it yielded the TCR beta libraries. One entry per CDR3 protein, called by TCRdb with MiXCR from the 5' RACE reads. The sample gives fewer than 750,000 distinct CDR3 sequences, around 20% of which show up once; under 20% is in the top ten. The germline V gene has CDR1 SEHNR and CDR2 FQNEAQ (reference sequence). The CDR3 is 15 amino acids. V was pared by 7 bases and J by 1 base, with 16 bases between. The sequenced material came from blood, either unsorted or a sorted T cell fraction (not recorded which). The chain carries TRBV7-9 and TRBJ1-1, with D perhaps matching TRBD1 (6 bases). The TCR sequence derives from a male donor with ankylosing spondylitis. CDR3 DNA: TGTGCCAGCAACGAGCGCGAACAGGGGAACACTGAAGCTTTCTTT. This translates into CASNEREQGNTEAFF.